This TCR beta chain was obtained from a study of cytomegalovirus exposure and HLA in healthy donors. With V trimmed by 1 base and J by 4 bases, 9 bases remained unmatched. This CDR3 is built from 16 residues. Germline assignment: CDR1 SGHKS and CDR2 YYEKEE (reference sequence). Study outcomes and limitations: Later genetic work tied a missense DCLRE1C variant to beta-chain V and J trimming. In a later analysis, HLA-C alleles had the fewest associated TCRs, DRB1 alleles the most.

It was with 60 Vbeta and 13 Jbeta primers that the PCR ran. Repertoires were generated with immunoSEQ multiplex PCR, while TCRdb's copy carries only in-frame clones and drops some. Found here are roughly 100,000 clones, roughly 76% of them singletons; the top ten hold 6.9%. In the case of this clone: Its target is unknown.

The sequencing sample was made of PBMCs. The sequence derives from a man aged 25 to 45 in good health and CMV-seropositive. The V gene is TRBV5-5, the J gene TRBJ2-3, with 7 bases fitting TRBD2. The CDR3 spells CASSLPTSGAADTQYF. CDR3 sequence (DNA): TGTGCCAGCAGCTTGCCAACGAGCGGGGCGGCAGATACGCAGTATTTT.